This T cell receptor beta chain was recovered during a study of T cell repertoires in cytomegalovirus infection. CDR1 and CDR2 from the germline V gene are SGHTA and FQGNSA. V dropped 2 bases and J dropped 1 base, with 8 bases sitting between them. This CDR3 spans 15 amino acids. This clonotype has a handful of counts. TCRdb itself ran the reads through MiXCR, one entry per CDR3 protein. The sample yields about 310,000 distinct CDR3 sequences, 17% seen once. This clonotype was obtained from a human donor in good health (CMV status not recorded). Some clones in this sample may be carry-over from other donors' samples. The sample taken for sequencing was PBMCs. The chain has TRBV7-2 and TRBJ2-2, with D hard to call. CDR3 sequence: CASSLRHLNTGELFF. For the CDR3, the DNA is TGTGCCAGCAGCTTAAGACACCTGAACACCGGGGAGCTGTTTTTT. Full variable domain (rest looked up from reference TRBV7-2 and TRBJ2-2): GAGVSQSPSNKVTEKGKDVELRCDPISGHTALYWYRQSLGQGLEFLIYFQGNSAPDKSGLPSDRFSAERTGGSVSTLTIQRTQQEDSAVYLCASSLRHLNTGELFFGEGSRLTVL.